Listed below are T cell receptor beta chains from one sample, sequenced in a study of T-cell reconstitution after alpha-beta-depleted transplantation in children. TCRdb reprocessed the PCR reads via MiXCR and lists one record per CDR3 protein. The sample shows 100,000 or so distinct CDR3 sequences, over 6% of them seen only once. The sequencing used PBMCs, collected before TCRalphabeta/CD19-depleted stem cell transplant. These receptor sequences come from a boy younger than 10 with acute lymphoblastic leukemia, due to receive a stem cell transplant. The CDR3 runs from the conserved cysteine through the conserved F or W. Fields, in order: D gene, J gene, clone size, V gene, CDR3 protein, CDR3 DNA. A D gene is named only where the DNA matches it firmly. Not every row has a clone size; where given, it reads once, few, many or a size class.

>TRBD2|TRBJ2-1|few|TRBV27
CASSPGLAPNNEQFF
TGTGCCAGCAGTCCTGGACTAGCGCCTAACAATGAGCAGTTCTTC
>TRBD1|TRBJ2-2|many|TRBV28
CASSFPTGGIGTGELFF
TGTGCCAGCAGTTTCCCGACAGGGGGCATCGGGACCGGGGAGCTGTTTTTT
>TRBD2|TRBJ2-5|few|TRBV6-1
CASRGVGSGGQETQYF
TGTGCCAGCAGGGGAGTGGGGAGCGGGGGGCAAGAGACCCAGTACTTC
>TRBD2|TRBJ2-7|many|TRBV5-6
CASSPLSGLEDEQYF
TGTGCCAGCAGTCCTCTTTCGGGACTAGAAGACGAGCAGTACTTC
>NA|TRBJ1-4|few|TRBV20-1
CSAQAGAEEKLFF
TGCAGTGCTCAGGCGGGGGCGGAAGAAAAACTGTTTTTT
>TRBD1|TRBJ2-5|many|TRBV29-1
CSATGTVQETQYF
TGCAGCGCGACAGGGACCGTTCAAGAGACCCAGTACTTC
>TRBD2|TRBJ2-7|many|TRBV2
CASTEAGTYEQYF
TGTGCCAGCACCGAAGCGGGGACCTACGAGCAGTACTTC
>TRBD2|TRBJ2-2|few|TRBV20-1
CSARDVGRGDTGELFF
TGCAGTGCTAGAGATGTGGGACGGGGGGACACCGGGGAGCTGTTTTTT
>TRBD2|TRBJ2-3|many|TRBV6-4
CASSDSGGASDTQYF
TGTGCCAGCAGTGACAGCGGGGGGGCCTCAGATACGCAGTATTTT
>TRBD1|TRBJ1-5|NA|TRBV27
CASRGGQTNQPQHF
TGTGCCAGCAGGGGGGGACAGACCAATCAGCCCCAGCATTTT
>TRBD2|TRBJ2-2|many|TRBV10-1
CASSDRREGTGELFF
TGCGCCAGCAGTGATCGAAGGGAGGGCACCGGGGAGCTGTTTTTT
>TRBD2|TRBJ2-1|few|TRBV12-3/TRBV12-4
CASSLGQGLAGDEQFF
TGTGCCAGCAGTTTAGGACAGGGACTAGCGGGCGATGAGCAGTTCTTC
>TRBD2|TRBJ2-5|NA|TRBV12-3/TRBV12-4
CASSLVLAEKETQYF
TGTGCCAGCAGTTTAGTCCTAGCGGAGAAAGAGACCCAGTACTTC
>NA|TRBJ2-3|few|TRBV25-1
CASSWGDTQYF
TGTGCCAGCAGTTGGGGAGATACGCAGTATTTT
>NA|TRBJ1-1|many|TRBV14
CASKSGAGGAFF
TGTGCCAGCAAGTCGGGGGCTGGGGGAGCTTTCTTT